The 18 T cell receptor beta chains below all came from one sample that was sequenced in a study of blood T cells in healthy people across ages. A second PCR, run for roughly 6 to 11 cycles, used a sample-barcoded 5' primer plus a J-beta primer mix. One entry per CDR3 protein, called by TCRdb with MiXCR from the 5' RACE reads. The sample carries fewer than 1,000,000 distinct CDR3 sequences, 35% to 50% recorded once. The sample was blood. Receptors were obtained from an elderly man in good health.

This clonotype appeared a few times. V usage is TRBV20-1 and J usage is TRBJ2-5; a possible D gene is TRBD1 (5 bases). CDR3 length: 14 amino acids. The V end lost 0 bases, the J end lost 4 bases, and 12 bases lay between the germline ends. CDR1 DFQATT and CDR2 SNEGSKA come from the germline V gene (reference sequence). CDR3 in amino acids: CSARDDQGRETQYF. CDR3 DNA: TGCAGTGCTAGAGATGATCAGGGAAGAGAGACCCAGTACTTC.

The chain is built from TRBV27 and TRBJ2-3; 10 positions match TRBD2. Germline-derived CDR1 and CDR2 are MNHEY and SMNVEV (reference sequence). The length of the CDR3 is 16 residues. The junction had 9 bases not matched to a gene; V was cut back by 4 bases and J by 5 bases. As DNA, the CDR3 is TGTGCCAGCAGTTCAACGGGACTAGCGCAGGTAGATACGCAGTATTTT. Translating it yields CASSSTGLAQVDTQYF.

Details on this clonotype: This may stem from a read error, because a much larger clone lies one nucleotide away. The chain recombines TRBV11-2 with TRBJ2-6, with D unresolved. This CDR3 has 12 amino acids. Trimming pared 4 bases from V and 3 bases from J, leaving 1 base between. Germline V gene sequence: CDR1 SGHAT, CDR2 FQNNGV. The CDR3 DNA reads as TGTGCCAGCAGCTATGGGGCCAACGTCCTGACTTTC. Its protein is CASSYGANVLTF.

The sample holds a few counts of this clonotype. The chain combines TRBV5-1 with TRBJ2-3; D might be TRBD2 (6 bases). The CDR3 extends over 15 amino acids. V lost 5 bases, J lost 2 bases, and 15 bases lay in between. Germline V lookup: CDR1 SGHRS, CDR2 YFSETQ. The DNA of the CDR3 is TGCGCCAGCAGTCCGGAGGGTCGGAACACAGATACGCAGTATTTT. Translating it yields CASSPEGRNTDTQYF.

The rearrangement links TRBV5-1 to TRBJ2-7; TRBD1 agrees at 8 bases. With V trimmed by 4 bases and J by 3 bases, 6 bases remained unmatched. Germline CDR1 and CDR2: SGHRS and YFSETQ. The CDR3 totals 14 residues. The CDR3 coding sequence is TGCGCCAGCAGCGGACAGGGTTCATTCTACGAGCAGTACTTC. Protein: CASSGQGSFYEQYF.

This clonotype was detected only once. The CDR3 reads CSVEELGIDTQYF. CDR3 coding DNA: TGCAGCGTTGAAGAACTAGGCATAGATACGCAGTATTTT. The chain recombines TRBV29-1 with TRBJ2-3; D is perhaps TRBD2 (5 bases). Trimming took 0 bases from V and 5 from J, leaving 9 bases between them. The V gene's germline CDR1 is SQVTM and CDR2 ANQGSEA. CDR3 size: 13 residues.

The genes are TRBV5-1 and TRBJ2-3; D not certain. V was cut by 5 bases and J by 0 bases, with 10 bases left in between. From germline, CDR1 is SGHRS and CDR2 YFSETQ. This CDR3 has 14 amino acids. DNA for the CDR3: TGCGCCAGCAGTAGAAGTTCTAGCACAGATACGCAGTATTTT. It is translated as CASSRSSSTDTQYF.

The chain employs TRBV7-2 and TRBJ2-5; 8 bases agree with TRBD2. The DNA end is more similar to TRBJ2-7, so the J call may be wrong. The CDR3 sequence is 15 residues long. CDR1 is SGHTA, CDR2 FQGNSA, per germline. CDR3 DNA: TGTGCCAGCAGCTTAGATCTAGCGGGTACCTACGAGCAGTACTTC. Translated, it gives CASSLDLAGTYEQYF.

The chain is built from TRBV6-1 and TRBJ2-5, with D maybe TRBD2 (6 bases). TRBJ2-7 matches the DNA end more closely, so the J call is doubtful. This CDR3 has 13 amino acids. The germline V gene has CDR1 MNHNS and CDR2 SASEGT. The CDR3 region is CASSGLPVPEQYF. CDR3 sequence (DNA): TGTGCCAGCTCGGGACTCCCCGTCCCCGAGCAGTACTTC.

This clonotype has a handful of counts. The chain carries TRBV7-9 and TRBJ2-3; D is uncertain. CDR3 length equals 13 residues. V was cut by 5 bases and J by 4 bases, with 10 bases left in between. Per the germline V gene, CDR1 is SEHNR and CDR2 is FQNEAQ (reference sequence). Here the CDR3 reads CASSDGDADTQYF. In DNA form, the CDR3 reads TGTGCCAGCAGCGATGGTGACGCAGATACGCAGTATTTT.

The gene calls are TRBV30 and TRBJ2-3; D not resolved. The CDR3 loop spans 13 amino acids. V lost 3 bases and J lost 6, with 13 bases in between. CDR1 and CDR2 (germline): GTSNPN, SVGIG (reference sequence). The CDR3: CAWSAGLGDTQYF. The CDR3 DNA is TGTGCCTGGAGCGCCGGCCTTGGGGATACGCAGTATTTT.

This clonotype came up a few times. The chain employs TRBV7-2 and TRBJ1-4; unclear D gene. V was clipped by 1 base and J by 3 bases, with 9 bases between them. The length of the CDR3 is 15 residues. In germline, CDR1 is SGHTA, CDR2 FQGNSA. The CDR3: CASSLGWVANEKLFF. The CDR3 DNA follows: TGTGCCAGCAGCTTAGGATGGGTCGCTAATGAAAAACTGTTTTTT.

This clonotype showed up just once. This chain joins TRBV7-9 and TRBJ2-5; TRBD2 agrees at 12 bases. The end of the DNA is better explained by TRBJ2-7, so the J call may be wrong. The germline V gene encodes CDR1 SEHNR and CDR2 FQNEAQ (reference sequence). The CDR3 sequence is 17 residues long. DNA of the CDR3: TGTGCCAGCAGCTTAGAGGGGAGACTAGCGGGAGCCTACGAGCAGTACTTC. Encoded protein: CASSLEGRLAGAYEQYF.

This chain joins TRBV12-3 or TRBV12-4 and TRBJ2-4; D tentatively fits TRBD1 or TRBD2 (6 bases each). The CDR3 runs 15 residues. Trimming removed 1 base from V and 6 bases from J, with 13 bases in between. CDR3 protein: CASSLEGGIGNIQYF. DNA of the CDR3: TGTGCCAGCAGTTTAGAGGGGGGAATTGGAAACATTCAGTACTTC.

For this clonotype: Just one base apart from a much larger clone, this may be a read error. The CDR3 here is CASSVGQSSTQYF. The DNA of the CDR3 is TGTGCCAGCAGCGTAGGACAATCGAGTACGCAGTATTTT. J is TRBJ2-3 and V is TRBV9; D remains ambiguous. V lost 0 bases, J lost 8 bases, and 10 bases lay in between. This CDR3 has 13 amino acids. Germline V gene data show CDR1 as SGDLS and CDR2 as YYNGEE. Full variable domain (rest looked up from reference TRBV9 and TRBJ2-3): DSGVTQTPKHLITATGQRVTLRCSPRSGDLSVYWYQQSLDQGLQFLIQYYNGEERAKGNILERFSAQQFPDLHSELNLSSLELGDSALYFCASSVGQSSTQYFGPGTRLTVL.

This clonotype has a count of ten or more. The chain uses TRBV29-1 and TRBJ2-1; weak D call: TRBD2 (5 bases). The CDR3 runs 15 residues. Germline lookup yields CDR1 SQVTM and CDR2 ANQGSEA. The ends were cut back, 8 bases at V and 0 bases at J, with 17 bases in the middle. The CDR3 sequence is CSIRDGSSSYNEQFF. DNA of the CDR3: TGCAGCATACGGGATGGGTCCAGCTCCTACAATGAGCAGTTCTTC.

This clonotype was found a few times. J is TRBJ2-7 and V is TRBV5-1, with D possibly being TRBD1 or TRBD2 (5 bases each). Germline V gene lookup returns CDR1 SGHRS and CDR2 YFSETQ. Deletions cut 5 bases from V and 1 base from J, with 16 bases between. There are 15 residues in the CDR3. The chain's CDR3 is CASSSPGDGSYEQYF. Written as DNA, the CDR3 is TGCGCCAGCAGTTCTCCTGGGGACGGATCCTACGAGCAGTACTTC.

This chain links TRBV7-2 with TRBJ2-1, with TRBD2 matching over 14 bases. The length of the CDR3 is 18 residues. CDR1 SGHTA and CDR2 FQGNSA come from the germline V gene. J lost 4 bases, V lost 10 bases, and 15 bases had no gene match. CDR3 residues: CANSLGLAGALRYNEQFF. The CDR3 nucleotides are TGTGCCAACAGTTTGGGACTAGCGGGGGCCCTCCGGTACAATGAGCAGTTCTTC.